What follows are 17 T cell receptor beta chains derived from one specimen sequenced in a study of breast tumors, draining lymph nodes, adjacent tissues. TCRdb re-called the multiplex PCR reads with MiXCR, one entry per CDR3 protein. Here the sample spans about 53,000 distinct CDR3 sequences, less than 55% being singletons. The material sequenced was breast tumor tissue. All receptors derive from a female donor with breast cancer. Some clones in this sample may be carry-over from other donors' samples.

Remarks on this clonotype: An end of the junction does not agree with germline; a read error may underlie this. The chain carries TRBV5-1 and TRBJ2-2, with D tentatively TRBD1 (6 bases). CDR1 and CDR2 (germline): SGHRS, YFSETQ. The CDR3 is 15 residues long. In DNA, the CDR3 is TGTGCCAGGGGTGGCAGGGGAACAACGGCCGGGGAGCTGTTTTTT. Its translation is CARGGRGTTAGELFF.

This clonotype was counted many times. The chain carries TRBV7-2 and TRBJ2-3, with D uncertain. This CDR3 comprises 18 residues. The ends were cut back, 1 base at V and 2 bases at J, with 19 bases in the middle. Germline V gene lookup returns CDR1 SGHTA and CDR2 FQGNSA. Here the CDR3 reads CASSLEPGGGTITDTQYF. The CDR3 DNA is TGTGCCAGCAGCTTAGAGCCGGGTGGCGGAACTATCACAGATACGCAGTATTTT.

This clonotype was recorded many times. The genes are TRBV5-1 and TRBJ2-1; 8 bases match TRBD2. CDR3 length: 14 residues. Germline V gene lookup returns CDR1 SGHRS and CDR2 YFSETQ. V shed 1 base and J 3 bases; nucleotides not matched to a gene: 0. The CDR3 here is CASSLSGGYNEQFF. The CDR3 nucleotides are TGCGCCAGCAGCTTGAGCGGGGGCTACAATGAGCAGTTCTTC. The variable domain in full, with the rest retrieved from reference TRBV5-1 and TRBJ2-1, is KAGVTQTPRYLIKTRGQQVTLSCSPISGHRSVSWYQQTPGQGLQFLFEYFSETQRNKGNFPGRFSGRQFSNSRSEMNVSTLELGDSALYLCASSLSGGYNEQFFGPGTRLTVL.

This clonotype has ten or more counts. CDR3 sequence (DNA): TGTGCCAGCAGCTTAGGAGACAGGGGCTCTGGAAACACCATATATTTT. This gives the protein CASSLGDRGSGNTIYF. The gene calls are TRBV7-3 and TRBJ1-3, with 8 bases aligning to TRBD1. CDR1 SGHTA and CDR2 FQGTGA come from the germline V gene. The ends lost 2 bases at V and 0 bases at J; junction bases unmatched: 3. This CDR3 is 16 amino acids long.

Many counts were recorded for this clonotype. As DNA, the CDR3 is TGTGCCAGCAGCGCCAGACAGGGCGGGAGTGAAAAACTGTTTTTT. This encodes CASSARQGGSEKLFF. The V gene is TRBV5-8, the J gene TRBJ1-4; 7 bases line up with TRBD1. The junction had 10 bases not matched to a gene; V was cut back by 4 bases and J by 7 bases. CDR1 and CDR2 from the germline V gene are SGHTS and YDEGEE. This CDR3 has 15 amino acids. Using reference TRBV5-8 and TRBJ1-4 for the parts outside the CDR3, the full variable domain is EAGVTQSPTHLIKTRGQQATLRCSPISGHTSVYWYQQALGLGLQFLLWYDEGEERNRGNFPPRFSGRQFPNYSSELNVNALELEDSALYLCASSARQGGSEKLFFGSGTQLSVL.

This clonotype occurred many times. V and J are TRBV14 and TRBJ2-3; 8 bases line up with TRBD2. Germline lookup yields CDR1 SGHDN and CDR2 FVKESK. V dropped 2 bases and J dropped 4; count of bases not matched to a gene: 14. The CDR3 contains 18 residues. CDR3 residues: CASSQRLAGGSGADTQYF. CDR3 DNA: TGTGCCAGCAGCCAAAGGCTAGCGGGCGGGAGTGGGGCAGATACGCAGTATTTT.

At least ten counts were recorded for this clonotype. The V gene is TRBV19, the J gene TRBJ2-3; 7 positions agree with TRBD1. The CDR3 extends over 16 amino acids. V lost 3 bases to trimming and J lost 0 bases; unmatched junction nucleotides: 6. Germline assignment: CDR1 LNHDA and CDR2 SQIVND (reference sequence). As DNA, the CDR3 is TGTGCCAGTAGTATCCCAGGGGACAGTAGCACAGATACGCAGTATTTT. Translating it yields CASSIPGDSSTDTQYF.

The CDR3 nucleotides read TGCAGTGCTGCCATAAAGACTAGCGGGAGCAATGAGCAGTTCTTC. Translated, it gives CSAAIKTSGSNEQFF. The rearrangement joins TRBV20-1 to TRBJ2-1; 12 nucleotides agree with TRBD2. The CDR3 runs 15 residues. The germline CDR1 and CDR2 sequences are DFQATT and SNEGSKA (reference sequence). With V trimmed by 5 bases and J by 6 bases, 8 bases remained unmatched.

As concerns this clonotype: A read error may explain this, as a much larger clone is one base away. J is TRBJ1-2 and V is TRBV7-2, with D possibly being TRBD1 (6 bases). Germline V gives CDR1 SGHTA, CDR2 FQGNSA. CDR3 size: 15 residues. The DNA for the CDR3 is TGTGCCAGCAGCTTAGGAGGGGGGAGGGCGGAGGGCTACCCCTTC. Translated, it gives CASSLGGGRAEGYPF. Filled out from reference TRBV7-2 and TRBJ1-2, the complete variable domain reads GAGVSQSPSNKVTEKGKDVELRCDPISGHTALYWYRQSLGQGLEFLIYFQGNSAPDKSGLPSDRFSAERTGGSVSTLTIQRTQQEDSAVYLCASSLGGGRAEGYPFGSGTRLTVV.

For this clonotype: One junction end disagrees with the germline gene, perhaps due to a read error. In nucleotides, the CDR3 is TGCAGTGCTAGAATCCAGTCCTACGAGCGGTGCTTC. This sequence encodes CSARIQSYERCF. V usage is TRBV20-1 and J usage is TRBJ2-7, with a weak D call TRBD2 (5 bases). The CDR3 has 12 residues. Germline loops: CDR1 DFQATT, CDR2 SNEGSKA (reference sequence).

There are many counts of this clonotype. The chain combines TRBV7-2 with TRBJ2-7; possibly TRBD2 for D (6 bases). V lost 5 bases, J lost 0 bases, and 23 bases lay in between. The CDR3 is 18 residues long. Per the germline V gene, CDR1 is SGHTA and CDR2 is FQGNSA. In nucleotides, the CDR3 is TGTGCCAGCAGCCAAATGACTTCCATTAGCGGAGCCTCCTACGAGCAGTACTTC. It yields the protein CASSQMTSISGASYEQYF.

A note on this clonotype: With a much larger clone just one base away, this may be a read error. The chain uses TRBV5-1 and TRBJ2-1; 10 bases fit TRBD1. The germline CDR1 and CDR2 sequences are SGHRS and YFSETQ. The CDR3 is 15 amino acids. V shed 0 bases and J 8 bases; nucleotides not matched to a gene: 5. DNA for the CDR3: TGCGCCAGCAGCTTGGATGGGACAGGGGACTATGAGCAGTTCTTC. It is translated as CASSLDGTGDYEQFF.

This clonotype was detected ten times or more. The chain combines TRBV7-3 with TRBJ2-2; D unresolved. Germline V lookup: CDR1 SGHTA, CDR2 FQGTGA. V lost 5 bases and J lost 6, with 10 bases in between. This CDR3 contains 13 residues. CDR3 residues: CASSVGVAGELFF. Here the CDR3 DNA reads TGTGCCAGCAGCGTCGGTGTGGCCGGGGAGCTGTTTTTT.

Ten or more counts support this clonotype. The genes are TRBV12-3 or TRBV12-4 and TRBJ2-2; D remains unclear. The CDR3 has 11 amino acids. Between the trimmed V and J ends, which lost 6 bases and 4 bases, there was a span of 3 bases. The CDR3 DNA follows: TGTGCCAGCAGAGCCACCGGGGAGCTGTTTTTT. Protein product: CASRATGELFF.

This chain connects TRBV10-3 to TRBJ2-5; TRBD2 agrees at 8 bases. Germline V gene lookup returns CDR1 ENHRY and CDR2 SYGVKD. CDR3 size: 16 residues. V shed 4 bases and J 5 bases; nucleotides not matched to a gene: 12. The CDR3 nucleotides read TGTGCCATCAGTGTGCGGGCGGGACTAGGGGTCGAGACCCAGTACTTC. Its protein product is CAISVRAGLGVETQYF.

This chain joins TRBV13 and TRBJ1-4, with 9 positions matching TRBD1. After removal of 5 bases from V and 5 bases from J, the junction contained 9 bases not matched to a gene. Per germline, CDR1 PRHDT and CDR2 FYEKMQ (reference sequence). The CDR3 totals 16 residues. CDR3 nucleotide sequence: TGTGCCAGCAGCCCGGGACAGGGTAGGAACAATGAAAAACTGTTTTTT. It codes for CASSPGQGRNNEKLFF.

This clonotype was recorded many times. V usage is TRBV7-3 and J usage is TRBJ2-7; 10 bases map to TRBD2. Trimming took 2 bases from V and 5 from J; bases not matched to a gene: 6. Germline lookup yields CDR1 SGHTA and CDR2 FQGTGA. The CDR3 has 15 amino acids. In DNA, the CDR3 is TGTGCCAGCAGCTTACAAGCGGGAGGGCGGGACGAGCAGTACTTC. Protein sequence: CASSLQAGGRDEQYF.